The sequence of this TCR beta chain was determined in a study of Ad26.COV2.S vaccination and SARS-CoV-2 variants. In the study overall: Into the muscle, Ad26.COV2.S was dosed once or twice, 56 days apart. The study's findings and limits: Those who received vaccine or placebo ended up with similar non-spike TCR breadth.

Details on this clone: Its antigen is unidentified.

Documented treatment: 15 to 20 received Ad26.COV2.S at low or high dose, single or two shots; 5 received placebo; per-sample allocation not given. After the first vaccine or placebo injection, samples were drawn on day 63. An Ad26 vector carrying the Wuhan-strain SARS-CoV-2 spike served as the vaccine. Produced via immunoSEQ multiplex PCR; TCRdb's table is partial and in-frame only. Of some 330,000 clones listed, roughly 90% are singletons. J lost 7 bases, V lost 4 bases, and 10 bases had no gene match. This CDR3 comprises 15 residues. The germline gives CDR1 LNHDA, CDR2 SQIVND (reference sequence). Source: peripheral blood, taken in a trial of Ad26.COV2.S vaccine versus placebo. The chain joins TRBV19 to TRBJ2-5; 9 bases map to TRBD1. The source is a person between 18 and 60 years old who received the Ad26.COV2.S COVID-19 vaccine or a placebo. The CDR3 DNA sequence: TGTGCCAGTAGTAAGGGGACAGGGCCCATGGGGACCCAGTACTTC. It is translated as CASSKGTGPMGTQYF.